Below are 5 T cell receptor beta chains sequenced from a single sample in a study of CD8 T cells in Susac syndrome. Random hexamers served to reverse transcribe about 0.5 to 1 ug RNA. TCRdb re-derived calls from the immunoSEQ multiplex PCR reads in MiXCR, one entry per CDR3 protein. The table records roughly 300,000 distinct CDR3 sequences, roughly 84% of them present only once. Sequenced input: CD8+ T cells from PBMCs. Receptors were obtained from a human donor with multiple sclerosis.

The CDR3 is CASSRAAGDTDTQYF. The CDR3 nucleotides read TGTGCCAGCAGCCGGGCAGCGGGGGACACAGATACGCAGTATTTT. The chain is built from TRBV9 and TRBJ2-3; the match to TRBD2 covers 8 bases. The germline V gene has CDR1 SGDLS and CDR2 YYNGEE. The CDR3 extends over 15 amino acids. V lost 4 bases to trimming and J lost 2 bases; unmatched junction nucleotides: 6. Supplemented by reference TRBV9 and TRBJ2-3, the full variable domain reads DSGVTQTPKHLITATGQRVTLRCSPRSGDLSVYWYQQSLDQGLQFLIQYYNGEERAKGNILERFSAQQFPDLHSELNLSSLELGDSALYFCASSRAAGDTDTQYFGPGTRLTVL.

The rearrangement uses TRBV7-6 and TRBJ1-2; D gene unclear. V was clipped by 4 bases and J by 6 bases, with 18 bases between them. Germline values: CDR1 SGHVS, CDR2 FNYEAQ. The CDR3 extends over 15 amino acids. The CDR3 DNA follows: TGTGCCAGCAGCTCCTCGTGGGAAGCCCTAGATGGCTACACCTTC. This gives the protein CASSSSWEALDGYTF.

The rearrangement links TRBV27 to TRBJ2-3; D not resolved. The germline V gene encodes CDR1 MNHEY and CDR2 SMNVEV (reference sequence). The CDR3 extends over 13 amino acids. V lost 6 bases, J lost 4 bases, and 11 bases lay in between. Written as DNA, the CDR3 is TGTGCCAGCAGCGTCCGATTGGCAGATACGCAGTATTTT. Translating it yields CASSVRLADTQYF.

In this sample, this clonotype turned up once. V and J are TRBV5-1 and TRBJ2-2; 11 bases map to TRBD2. The germline V gene has CDR1 SGHRS and CDR2 YFSETQ. CDR3 length: 17 amino acids. V shed 0 bases, J shed 4 bases, and the junction held 5 bases outside the gene matches. The CDR3 here is CASSLARLAGLTGELFF. The CDR3 DNA follows: TGCGCCAGCAGCTTGGCCCGACTAGCGGGACTCACCGGGGAGCTGTTTTTT.

The rearrangement joins TRBV7-9 to TRBJ2-2; 8 bases map to TRBD2. The CDR3 contains 16 residues. The germline V gene has CDR1 SEHNR and CDR2 FQNEAQ (reference sequence). V lost 3 bases and J lost 3; bases outside the gene matches: 6. The DNA for the CDR3 is TGTGCCAGCAGCTTCCCCCCGGGAGGGGACACCGGGGAGCTGTTTTTT. It is translated as CASSFPPGGDTGELFF.